This TCR beta chain was profiled in a study of blood T cell repertoires in COVID-19. Study-level background: Both acute and convalescent COVID-19 samples were obtained from the United States, Italy and Spain.

This clone was seen once. Germline V gene data show CDR1 as LGHDT and CDR2 as YNNKEL (reference sequence). The CDR3 runs 12 residues. Trimming left V 2 bases short and J 1 base short, with 3 bases between. Profiling relied on immunoSEQ multiplex PCR, and the TCRdb table lists in-frame clones only, not all of them. The sample contains some 200,000 clones, roughly 87% of which appear only once. The rearrangement links TRBV3-1 (or the pseudogene TRBV3-2) to TRBJ2-7; D ambiguous. This clonotype was sampled from a man aged 60 to 75 with active or convalescent COVID-19. The sequenced sample consisted of peripheral blood. The CDR3 protein is CASSQYSYEQYF. The CDR3 region has the DNA TGTGCCAGCAGCCAATATTCCTACGAGCAGTACTTC.